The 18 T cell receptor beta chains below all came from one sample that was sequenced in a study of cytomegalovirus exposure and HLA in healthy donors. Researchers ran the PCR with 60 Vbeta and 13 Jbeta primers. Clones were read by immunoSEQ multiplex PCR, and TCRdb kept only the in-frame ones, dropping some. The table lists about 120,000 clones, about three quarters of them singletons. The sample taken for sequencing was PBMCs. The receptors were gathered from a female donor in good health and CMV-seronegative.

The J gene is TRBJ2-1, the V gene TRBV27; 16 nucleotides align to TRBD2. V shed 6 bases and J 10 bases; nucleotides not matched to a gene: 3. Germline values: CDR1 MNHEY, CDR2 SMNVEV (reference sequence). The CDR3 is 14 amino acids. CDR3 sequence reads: CASRGTSGRAEQFF. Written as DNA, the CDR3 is TGTGCCAGCAGAGGGACTAGCGGGAGGGCCGAGCAGTTCTTC.

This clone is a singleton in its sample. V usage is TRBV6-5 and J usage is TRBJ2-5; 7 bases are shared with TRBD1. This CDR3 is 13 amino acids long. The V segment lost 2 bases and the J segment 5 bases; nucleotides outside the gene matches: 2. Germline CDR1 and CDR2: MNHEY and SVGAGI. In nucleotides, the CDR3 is TGTGCCAGCAGTTACGGGACAGCGGAGACCCAGTACTTC. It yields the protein CASSYGTAETQYF.

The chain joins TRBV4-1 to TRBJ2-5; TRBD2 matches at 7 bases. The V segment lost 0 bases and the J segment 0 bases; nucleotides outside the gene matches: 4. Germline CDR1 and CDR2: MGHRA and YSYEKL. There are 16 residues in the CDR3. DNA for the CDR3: TGCGCCAGCAGCCAAGATGGTGGGACTAACCAAGAGACCCAGTACTTC. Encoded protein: CASSQDGGTNQETQYF.

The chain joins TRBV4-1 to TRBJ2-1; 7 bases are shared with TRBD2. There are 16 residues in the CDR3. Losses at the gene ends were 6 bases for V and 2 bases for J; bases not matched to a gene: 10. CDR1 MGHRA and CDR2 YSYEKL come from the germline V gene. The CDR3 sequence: CASRSDWGGAYNEQFF. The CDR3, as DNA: TGCGCCAGCAGGTCCGACTGGGGAGGGGCCTACAATGAGCAGTTCTTC.

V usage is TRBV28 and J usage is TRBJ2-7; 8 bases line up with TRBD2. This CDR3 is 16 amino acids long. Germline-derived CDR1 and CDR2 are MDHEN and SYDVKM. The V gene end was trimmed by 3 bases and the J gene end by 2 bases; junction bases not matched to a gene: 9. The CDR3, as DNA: TGTGCCAGCAGTTTTCGCGGCAGGGGACTAGCCTACGAGCAGTACTTC. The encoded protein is CASSFRGRGLAYEQYF.

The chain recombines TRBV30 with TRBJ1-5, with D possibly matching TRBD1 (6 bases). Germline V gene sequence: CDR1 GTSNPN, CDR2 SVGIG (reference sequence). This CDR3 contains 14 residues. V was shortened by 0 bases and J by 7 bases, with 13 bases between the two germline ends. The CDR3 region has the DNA TGTGCCTGGAGTGTAGGGGGACGGGGACAGCCCCAGCATTTT. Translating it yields CAWSVGGRGQPQHF.

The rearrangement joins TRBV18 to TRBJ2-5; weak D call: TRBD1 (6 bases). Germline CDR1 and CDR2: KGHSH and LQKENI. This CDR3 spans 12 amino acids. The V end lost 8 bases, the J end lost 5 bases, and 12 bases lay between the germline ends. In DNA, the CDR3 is TGTGCCAGCGCGGACAGTTCGGAGACCCAGTACTTC. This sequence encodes CASADSSETQYF. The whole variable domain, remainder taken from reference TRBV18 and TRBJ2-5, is NAGVMQNPRHLVRRRGQEARLRCSPMKGHSHVYWYRQLPEEGLKFMVYLQKENIIDESGMPKERFSAEFPKEGPSILRIQQVVRGDSAAYFCASADSSETQYFGPGTRLLVL.

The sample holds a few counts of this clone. CDR3 nucleotides: TGTGCCAGCAGCGCGGACAGGGGGCAGCATGGCTACACCTTC. Translation gives CASSADRGQHGYTF. This chain links TRBV7-8 with TRBJ1-2; TRBD1 matches at 11 bases. From germline, CDR1 is SGHVS and CDR2 FQNEAQ. The CDR3 is 14 amino acids. J gave up 6 bases and V 5 bases, and 5 bases lay outside the gene matches. The full variable domain, rest sourced from reference TRBV7-8 and TRBJ1-2, is GAGVSQSPRYKVAKRGQDVALRCDPISGHVSLFWYQQALGQGPEFLTYFQNEAQLDKSGLPSDRFFAERPEGSVSTLKIQRTQQEDSAVYLCASSADRGQHGYTFGSGTRLTVV.

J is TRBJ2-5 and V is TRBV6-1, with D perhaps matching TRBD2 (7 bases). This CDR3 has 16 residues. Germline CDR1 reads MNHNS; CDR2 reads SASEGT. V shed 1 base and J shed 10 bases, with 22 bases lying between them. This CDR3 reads CASSEDRGASRVVQYF. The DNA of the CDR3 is TGTGCCAGCAGTGAAGATCGGGGGGCTAGCAGGGTGGTCCAGTACTTC.

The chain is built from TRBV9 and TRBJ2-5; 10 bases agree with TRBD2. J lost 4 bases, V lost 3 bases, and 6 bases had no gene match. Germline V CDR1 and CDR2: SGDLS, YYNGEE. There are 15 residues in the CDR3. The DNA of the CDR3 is TGTGCCAGCAGCGGGGGAGCGGGGGGGCCAGAGACCCAGTACTTC. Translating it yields CASSGGAGGPETQYF. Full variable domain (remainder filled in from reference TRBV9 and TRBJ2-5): DSGVTQTPKHLITATGQRVTLRCSPRSGDLSVYWYQQSLDQGLQFLIQYYNGEERAKGNILERFSAQQFPDLHSELNLSSLELGDSALYFCASSGGAGGPETQYFGPGTRLLVL.

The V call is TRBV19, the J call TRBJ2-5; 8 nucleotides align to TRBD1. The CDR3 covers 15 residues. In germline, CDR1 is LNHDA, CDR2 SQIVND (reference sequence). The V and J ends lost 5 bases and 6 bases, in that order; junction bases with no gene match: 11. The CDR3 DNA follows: TGTGCCAGTAGTTCTCAGGGGGCCAGAATAAAGACCCAGTACTTC. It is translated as CASSSQGARIKTQYF. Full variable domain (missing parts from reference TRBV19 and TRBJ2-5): DGGITQSPKYLFRKEGQNVTLSCEQNLNHDAMYWYRQDPGQGLRLIYYSQIVNDFQKGDIAEGYSVSREKKESFPLTVTSAQKNPTAFYLCASSSQGARIKTQYFGPGTRLLVL.

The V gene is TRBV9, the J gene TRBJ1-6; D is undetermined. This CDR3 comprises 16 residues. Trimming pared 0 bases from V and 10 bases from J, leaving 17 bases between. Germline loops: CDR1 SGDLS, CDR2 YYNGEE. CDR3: CASSVEYPAPGSPLHF. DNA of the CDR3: TGTGCCAGCAGCGTAGAATACCCGGCCCCCGGGTCACCCCTCCACTTT.

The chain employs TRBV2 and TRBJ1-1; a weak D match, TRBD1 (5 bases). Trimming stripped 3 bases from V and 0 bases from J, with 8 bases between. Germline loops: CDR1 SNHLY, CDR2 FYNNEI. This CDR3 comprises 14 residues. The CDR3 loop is CASSDDSMNTEAFF. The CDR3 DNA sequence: TGTGCCAGCAGTGACGACAGTATGAACACTGAAGCTTTCTTT.

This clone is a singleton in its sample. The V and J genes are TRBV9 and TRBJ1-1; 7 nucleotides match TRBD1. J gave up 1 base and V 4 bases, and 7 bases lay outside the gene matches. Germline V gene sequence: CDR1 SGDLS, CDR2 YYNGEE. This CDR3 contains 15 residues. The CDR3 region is CASSLTTGPNTEAFF. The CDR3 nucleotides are TGTGCCAGCAGCTTGACGACAGGGCCGAACACTGAAGCTTTCTTT.

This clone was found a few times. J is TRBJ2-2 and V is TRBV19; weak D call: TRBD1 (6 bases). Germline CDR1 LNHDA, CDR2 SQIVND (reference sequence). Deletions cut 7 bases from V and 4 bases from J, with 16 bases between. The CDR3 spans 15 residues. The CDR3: CASTPRAGATGELFF. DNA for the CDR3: TGTGCCAGTACCCCAAGGGCAGGGGCCACCGGGGAGCTGTTTTTT.

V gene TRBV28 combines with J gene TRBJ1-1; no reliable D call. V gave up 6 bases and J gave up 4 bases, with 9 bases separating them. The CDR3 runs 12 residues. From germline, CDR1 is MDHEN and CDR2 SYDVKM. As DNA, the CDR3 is TGTGCCAGCAGGGAACAGACCACTGAAGCTTTCTTT. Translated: CASREQTTEAFF.

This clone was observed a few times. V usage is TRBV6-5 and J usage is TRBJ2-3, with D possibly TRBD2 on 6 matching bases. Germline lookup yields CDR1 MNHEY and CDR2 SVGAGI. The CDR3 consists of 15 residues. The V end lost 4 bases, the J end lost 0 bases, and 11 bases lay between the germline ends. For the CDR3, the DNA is TGTGCCAGCAGTTTGGGCGGGACTAGCACAGATACGCAGTATTTT. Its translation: CASSLGGTSTDTQYF.

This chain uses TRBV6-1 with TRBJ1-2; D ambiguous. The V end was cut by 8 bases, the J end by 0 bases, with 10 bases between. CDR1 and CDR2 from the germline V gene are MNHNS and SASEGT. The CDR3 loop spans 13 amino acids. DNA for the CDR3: TGTGCCAGCCTGAGGGATGCTAACTATGGCTACACCTTC. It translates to CASLRDANYGYTF.